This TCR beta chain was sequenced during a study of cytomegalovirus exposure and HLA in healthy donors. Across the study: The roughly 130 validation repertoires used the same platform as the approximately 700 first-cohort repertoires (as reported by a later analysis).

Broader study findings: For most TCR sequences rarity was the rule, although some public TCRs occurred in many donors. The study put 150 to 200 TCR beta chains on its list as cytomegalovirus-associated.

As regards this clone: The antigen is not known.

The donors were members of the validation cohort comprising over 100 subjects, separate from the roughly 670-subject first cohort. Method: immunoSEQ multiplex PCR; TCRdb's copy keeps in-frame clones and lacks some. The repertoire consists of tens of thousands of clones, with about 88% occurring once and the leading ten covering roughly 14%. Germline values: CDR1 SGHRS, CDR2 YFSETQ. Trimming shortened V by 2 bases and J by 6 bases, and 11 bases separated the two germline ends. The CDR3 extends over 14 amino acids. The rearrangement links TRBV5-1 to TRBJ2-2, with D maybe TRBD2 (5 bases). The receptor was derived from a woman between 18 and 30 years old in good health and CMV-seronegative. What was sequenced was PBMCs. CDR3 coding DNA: TGCGCCAGCAGCTTCACGGGGTTCTCCGGGGAGCTGTTTTTT. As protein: CASSFTGFSGELFF.